This T cell receptor (beta chain) was captured in a study of control samples from healthy donors and cancer patients. Here immunoSEQ multiplex PCR was the method, and the copy in TCRdb shows in-frame clones only, minus some. Among under 65,000 clones listed, around 93% were seen once. From germline, CDR1 is SGDLS and CDR2 YYNGEE. V was pared by 0 bases and J by 3 bases, with 5 bases of the junction left unmatched. The CDR3 length is 16 residues. The V and J genes are TRBV9 and TRBJ2-1; 8 nucleotides agree with TRBD2. The sequenced material came from PBMCs. The TCR originated in a man between 25 and 39 years old with colorectal cancer. The CDR3 nucleotides read TGTGCCAGCAGCGTAGATTTCGGGACTAGCTACAATGAGCAGTTCTTC. Protein: CASSVDFGTSYNEQFF.